This T cell receptor beta chain was recovered during a study (dated by TCRdb to the mid-2010s). Notes on the research overall: The study set out to test whether tumor-infiltrating Tregs in breast cancer get recruited from blood Tregs or are instead converted in situ from other CD4+ T cell subsets. Overall study outcomes, separate from this receptor: The TCR alpha and beta sequences of tumor-infiltrating Tregs showed the greatest overlap with tumor naive CD4+ T cells, followed by blood naive CD4+ T cells. The larger-cohort validation was restricted to a single TCR beta V-J rearrangement rather than whole repertoires. The TCR gene usage of tumor memory CD4+ T cells clustered together with blood and lymph node memory CD4+ cells and with lymph node naive CD4+ cells.

Full-length TCR variable regions were amplified by 5' RACE PCR using constant-region reverse primers, and then by semi-nested PCR using Nested Universal Primer A. The ReliaPrep RNA Cell Miniprep System was used to extract total RNA, which was then reverse transcribed into 5'RACE-ready cDNA with the SMARTer RACE 5'/3' Kit. Multiplex adaptors were used to barcode full-length TCR alpha and beta libraries, and the barcoded libraries were sequenced on an Illumina MiSeq. As for the authors' bioinformatics: For each of nine subset-tissue groups, sequencing data from the five patients were pooled, and the groups were compared by unsupervised clustering of TCR gene usage. The Morisita-Horn index, with shared sequences weighted by their contribution to each repertoire, was used to calculate repertoire similarity. Using fastp trimming at Q25 and MiXCR clonotype assembly, TCRdb reanalyzed the public sequencing data and kept in-frame beta chains. Identical CDR3 protein sequences are pooled into one entry, listed with their most common genes and DNA. The V and J calls here are based on TCRdb, not the publication. In this sample the table shows about 64,000 distinct CDR3 sequences, 22% of which occur a single time. The ten largest make up 2.9% of the sample.

The table lists this clonotype with a few counts. What antigen it recognizes has not been identified. Per-base quality was not reported, and no clone a single base away is much larger than it. Memory CD4+ T cells were isolated as CD4+CD45RO+CD25- cells. Tregs, naive and memory CD4+ T cells from tumor, blood and ipsilateral draining lymph nodes of 5 or 6 breast cancer patients underwent full-length TCR alpha and beta sequencing. Tumor tissue and lymph nodes obtained from ipsilateral axillary dissection were perfused with PBS, minced and then digested with collagenase I and hyaluronidase. Ficoll density gradient centrifugation was used to isolate mononuclear cells from either lymph nodes or 50 ml of peripheral blood. FACS confirmed that the sorted cell populations were more than 90% pure. Sequenced input: memory CD4+ T cells sorted from a lymph node. The intended sense of this specimen's cell subset or site label: memory CD4+ T cells, CD4+CD45RO+CD25-. The origin of this receptor is a female donor with breast cancer.

CDR3 sequence: CAISSDTNEQYF. The DNA sequence reads TGTGCCATCAGCTCGGACACTAACGAGCAGTACTTC. The chain links TRBV10-3 with TRBJ2-7; the best D guess is TRBD1, with 5 bases matching. The CDR3 holds 12 amino acids from the cysteine to the phenylalanine. Only the CDR3 DNA stays, 36 bases, in frame from base 1. Reading the germline V gene gives CDR1 ENHRY and CDR2 SYGVKD. The trim is 6 bases for V and 5 bases for J, with a gap of 11 bases between the germline ends.